These 6 T cell receptor beta chains were all obtained from the same sample, sequenced in a study of kidney transplant recipient with SARS-CoV-2 infection. One entry per CDR3 protein, called by TCRdb with MiXCR from the reads. The table has fewer than 250,000 distinct CDR3 sequences, 25% to 30% seen once; the top ten hold around 7.8%. The sequenced sample was a blood sample, obtained at baseline and on day 111 from a kidney transplant recipient. These receptors all come from a male patient aged 25-45 years who had COVID-19 and was a kidney transplant recipient. Some T cells may be supplied by the graft donor.

This clonotype was seen ten or more times. This chain joins TRBV18 and TRBJ2-5; 10 bases are shared with TRBD2. Per germline, CDR1 KGHSH and CDR2 LQKENI. CDR3 length: 15 amino acids. Losses at the gene ends were 6 bases for V and 3 bases for J; bases not matched to a gene: 7. CDR3 region: CASSGTSVIEETQYF. Here the CDR3 DNA reads TGTGCCAGCTCGGGGACTAGCGTGATTGAAGAGACCCAGTACTTC. Combining the CDR3 with reference TRBV18 and TRBJ2-5 gives the whole variable domain NAGVMQNPRHLVRRRGQEARLRCSPMKGHSHVYWYRQLPEEGLKFMVYLQKENIIDESGMPKERFSAEFPKEGPSILRIQQVVRGDSAAYFCASSGTSVIEETQYFGPGTRLLVL.

Ten or more counts support this clonotype. The chain has TRBV5-3 and TRBJ1-2; no clear D. TRBV5-3 qualifies as an ORF whose function is uncertain. There are 16 residues in the CDR3. The V and J ends lost 7 bases and 4 bases respectively, with 23 bases between them. The CDR3: CARLLSVVRKTYGYTF. In DNA, the CDR3 is TGTGCCAGACTGCTATCAGTGGTGAGAAAGACCTATGGCTACACCTTC.

This clonotype came up many times. This sequence joins TRBV5-1 and TRBJ1-2; D ambiguous. CDR3 length: 16 amino acids. V was clipped by 7 bases and J by 4 bases, with 23 bases between them. Germline CDR1 reads SGHRS; CDR2 reads YFSETQ. The CDR3 here is CASHEESVRKTYGYTF. The CDR3 DNA reads TGCGCCAGCCACGAGGAATCGGTTCGAAAGACCTATGGCTACACCTTC.

Concerning this clonotype: This may be a read error: a much more frequent sequence differs by one nucleotide. The V and J genes are TRBV7-9 and TRBJ1-2; D is uncertain. CDR1 is SEHNR, CDR2 FQNEAQ, per germline (reference sequence). This CDR3 comprises 14 residues. The CDR3 sequence is CANSLEGNFYGYTF. The CDR3 DNA reads as TGTGCCAACAGCTTAGAAGGAAACTTCTATGGCTACACCTTC.

Remarks on this clonotype: One end of the junction varies from germline; a read error may be responsible. V is TRBV12-3 or TRBV12-4 and J is TRBJ1-1; unclear D gene. The CDR3 is made up of 13 amino acids. Here the CDR3 DNA reads TGTGCCGGCAGTTTCGGCCCGGGAACTGAAGCTTTCTTT. Translation: CAGSFGPGTEAFF.

This clonotype was seen repeatedly, ten times or more. J is TRBJ2-7 and V is TRBV7-2; 9 bases map to TRBD1. Germline assignment: CDR1 SGHTA and CDR2 FQGNSA. The CDR3 length is 16 residues. J lost 4 bases, V lost 0 bases, and 7 bases had no gene match. The CDR3 nucleotides are TGTGCCAGCAGCTTAGCGTCACAGGGGGCGTCTTACGAGCAGTACTTC. It translates to CASSLASQGASYEQYF.